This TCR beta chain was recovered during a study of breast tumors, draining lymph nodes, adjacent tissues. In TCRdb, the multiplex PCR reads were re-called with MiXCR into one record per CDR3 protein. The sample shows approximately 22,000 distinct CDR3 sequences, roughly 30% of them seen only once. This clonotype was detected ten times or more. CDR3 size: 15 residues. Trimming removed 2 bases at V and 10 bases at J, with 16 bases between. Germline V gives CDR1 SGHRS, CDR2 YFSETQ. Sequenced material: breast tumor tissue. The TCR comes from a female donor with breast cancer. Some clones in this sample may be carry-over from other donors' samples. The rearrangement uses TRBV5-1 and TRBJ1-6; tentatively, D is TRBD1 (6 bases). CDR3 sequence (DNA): TGCGCCAGCAGCTTAAAAGGGCAGGGGAGCTCACCCCTCCACTTT. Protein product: CASSLKGQGSSPLHF.